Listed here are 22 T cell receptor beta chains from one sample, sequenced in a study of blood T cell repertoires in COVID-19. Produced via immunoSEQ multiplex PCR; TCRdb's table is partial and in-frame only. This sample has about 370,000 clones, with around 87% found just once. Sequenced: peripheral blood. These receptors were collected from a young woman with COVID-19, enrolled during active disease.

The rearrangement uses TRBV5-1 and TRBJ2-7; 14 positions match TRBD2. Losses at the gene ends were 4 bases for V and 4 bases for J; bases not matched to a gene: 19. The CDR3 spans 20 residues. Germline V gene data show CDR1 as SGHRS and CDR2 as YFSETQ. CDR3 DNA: TGCGCCAGCAGCCGCACGCCTTCTCCGGGACTAGCGGGAGAGTTATACGAGCAGTACTTC. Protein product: CASSRTPSPGLAGELYEQYF.

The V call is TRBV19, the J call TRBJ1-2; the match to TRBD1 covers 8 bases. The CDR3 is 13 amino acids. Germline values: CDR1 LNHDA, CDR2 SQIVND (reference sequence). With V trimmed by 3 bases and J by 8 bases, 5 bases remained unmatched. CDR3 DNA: TGTGCCAGTAGTATCCACAGGGGGAACGGCTACACCTTC. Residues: CASSIHRGNGYTF.

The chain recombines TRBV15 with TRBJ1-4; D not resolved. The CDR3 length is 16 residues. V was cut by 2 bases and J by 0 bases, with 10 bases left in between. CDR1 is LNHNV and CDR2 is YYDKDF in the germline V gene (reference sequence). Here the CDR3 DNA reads TGTGCCACCAGCAGACCCCACTTTGCAACTAATGAAAAACTGTTTTTT. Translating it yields CATSRPHFATNEKLFF.

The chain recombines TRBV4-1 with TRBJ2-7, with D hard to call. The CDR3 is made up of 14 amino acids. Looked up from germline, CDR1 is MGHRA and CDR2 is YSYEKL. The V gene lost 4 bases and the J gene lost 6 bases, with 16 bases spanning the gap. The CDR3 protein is CASSLEVSPVEQYF. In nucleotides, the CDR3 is TGCGCCAGCAGCCTCGAAGTAAGCCCGGTCGAGCAGTACTTC.

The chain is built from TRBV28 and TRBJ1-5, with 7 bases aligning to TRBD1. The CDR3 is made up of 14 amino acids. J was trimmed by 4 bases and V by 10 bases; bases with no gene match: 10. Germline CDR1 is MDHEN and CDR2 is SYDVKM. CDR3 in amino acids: CATTGVPSNQPQHF. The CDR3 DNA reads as TGTGCCACCACAGGGGTCCCTTCAAATCAGCCCCAGCATTTT.

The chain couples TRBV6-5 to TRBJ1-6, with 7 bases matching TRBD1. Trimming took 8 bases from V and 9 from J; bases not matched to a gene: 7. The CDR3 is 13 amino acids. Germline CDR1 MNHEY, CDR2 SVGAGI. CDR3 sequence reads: CASSRQGGSPLHF. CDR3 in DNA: TGTGCCAGCTCGCGACAGGGAGGTTCACCCCTCCACTTT.

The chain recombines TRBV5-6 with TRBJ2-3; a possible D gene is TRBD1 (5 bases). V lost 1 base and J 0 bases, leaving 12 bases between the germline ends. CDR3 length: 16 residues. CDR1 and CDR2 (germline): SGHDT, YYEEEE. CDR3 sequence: CASSLQGEASTDTQYF. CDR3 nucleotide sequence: TGTGCCAGCAGCTTGCAGGGTGAAGCTAGCACAGATACGCAGTATTTT. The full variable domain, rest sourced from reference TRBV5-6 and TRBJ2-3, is DAGVTQSPTHLIKTRGQQVTLRCSPKSGHDTVSWYQQALGQGPQFIFQYYEEEERQRGNFPDRFSGHQFPNYSSELNVNALLLGDSALYLCASSLQGEASTDTQYFGPGTRLTVL.

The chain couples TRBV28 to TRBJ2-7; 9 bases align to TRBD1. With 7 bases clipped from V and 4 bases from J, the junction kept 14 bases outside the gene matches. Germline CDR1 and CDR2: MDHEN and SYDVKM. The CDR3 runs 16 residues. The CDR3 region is CASTSFDGTGSYEQYF. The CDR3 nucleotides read TGTGCCAGCACCTCCTTCGACGGGACAGGGTCTTACGAGCAGTACTTC.

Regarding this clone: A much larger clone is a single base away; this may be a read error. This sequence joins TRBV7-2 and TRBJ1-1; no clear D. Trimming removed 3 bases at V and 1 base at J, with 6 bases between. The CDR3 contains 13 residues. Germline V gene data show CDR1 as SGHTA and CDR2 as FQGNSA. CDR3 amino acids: CASSFGGNTEAFF. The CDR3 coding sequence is TGTGCCAGCAGCTTCGGCGGGAACACTGAAGCTTTCTTT.

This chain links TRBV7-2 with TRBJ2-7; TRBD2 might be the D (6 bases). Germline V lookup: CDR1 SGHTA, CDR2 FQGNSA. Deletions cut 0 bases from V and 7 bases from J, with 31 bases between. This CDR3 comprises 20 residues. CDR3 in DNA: TGTGCCAGCAGCTTAGCTTTTCCGGGGCTAAAGCTAGCGAACTGGGGGGAGCAGTACTTC. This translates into CASSLAFPGLKLANWGEQYF.

CDR3 in DNA: TGCGCCAGCTCCCGAGACAGGGCGGCGAACACCGGGGAGCTGTTTTTT. It translates to CASSRDRAANTGELFF. The chain is built from TRBV5-1 and TRBJ2-2; 7 bases are shared with TRBD1. The CDR3 extends over 16 amino acids. Trimming cost V 7 bases and J 0 bases; bases outside gene matches: 9. CDR1 is SGHRS, CDR2 YFSETQ, per germline.

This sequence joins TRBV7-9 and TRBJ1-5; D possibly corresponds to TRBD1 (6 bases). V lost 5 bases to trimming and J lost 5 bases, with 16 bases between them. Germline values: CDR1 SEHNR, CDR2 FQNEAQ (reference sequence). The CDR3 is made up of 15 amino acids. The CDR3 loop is CASSLPGRGDQPQHF. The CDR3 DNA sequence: TGTGCCAGCAGCCTGCCTGGGAGGGGGGATCAGCCCCAGCATTTT.

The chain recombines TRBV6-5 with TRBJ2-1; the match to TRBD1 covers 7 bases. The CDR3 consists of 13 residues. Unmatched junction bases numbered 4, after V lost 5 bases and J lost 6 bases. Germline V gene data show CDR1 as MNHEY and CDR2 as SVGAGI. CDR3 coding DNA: TGTGCCAGCAGTCGGGACAGCCTCAATGAGCAGTTCTTC. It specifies CASSRDSLNEQFF.

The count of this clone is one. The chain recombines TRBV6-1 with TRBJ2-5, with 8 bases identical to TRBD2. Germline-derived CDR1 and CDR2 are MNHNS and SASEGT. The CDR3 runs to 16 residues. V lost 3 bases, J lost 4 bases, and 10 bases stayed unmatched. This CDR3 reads CASSDRGWLAGETQYF. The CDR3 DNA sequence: TGTGCCAGCAGTGACAGGGGTTGGCTAGCGGGAGAGACCCAGTACTTC.

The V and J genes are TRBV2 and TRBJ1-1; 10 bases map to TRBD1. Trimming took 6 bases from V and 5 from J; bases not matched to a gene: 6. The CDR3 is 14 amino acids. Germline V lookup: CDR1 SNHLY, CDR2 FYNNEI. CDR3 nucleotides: TGTGCCAGCAGGGAGACAGGGGGCGGAACTGAAGCTTTCTTT. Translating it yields CASRETGGGTEAFF.

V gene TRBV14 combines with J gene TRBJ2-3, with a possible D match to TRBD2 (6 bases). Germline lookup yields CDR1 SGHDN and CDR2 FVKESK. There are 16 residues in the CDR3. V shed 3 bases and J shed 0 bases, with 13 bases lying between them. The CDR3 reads CASSHLAWPSTDTQYF. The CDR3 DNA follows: TGTGCCAGCAGCCACCTAGCGTGGCCTAGCACAGATACGCAGTATTTT.

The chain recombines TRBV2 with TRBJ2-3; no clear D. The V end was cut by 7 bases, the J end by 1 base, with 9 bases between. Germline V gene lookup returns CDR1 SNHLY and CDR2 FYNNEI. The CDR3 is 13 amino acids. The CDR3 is CASTGDGTDTQYF. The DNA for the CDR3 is TGTGCCAGCACAGGCGACGGCACAGATACGCAGTATTTT.

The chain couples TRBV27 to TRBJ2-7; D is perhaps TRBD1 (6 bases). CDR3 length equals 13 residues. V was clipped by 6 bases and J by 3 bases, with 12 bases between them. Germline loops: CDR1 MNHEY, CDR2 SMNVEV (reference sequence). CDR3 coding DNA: TGTGCCAGCAGACCGGGACATAACTACGAGCAGTACTTC. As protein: CASRPGHNYEQYF.

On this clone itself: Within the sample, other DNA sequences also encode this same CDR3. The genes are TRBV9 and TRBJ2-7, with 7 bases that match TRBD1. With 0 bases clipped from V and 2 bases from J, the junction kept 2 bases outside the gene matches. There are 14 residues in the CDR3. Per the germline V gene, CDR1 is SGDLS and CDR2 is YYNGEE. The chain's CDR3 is CASSVGQGAYEQYF. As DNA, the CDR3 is TGTGCCAGCAGCGTAGGGCAGGGGGCCTACGAGCAGTACTTC. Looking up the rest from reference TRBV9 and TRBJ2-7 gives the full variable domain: DSGVTQTPKHLITATGQRVTLRCSPRSGDLSVYWYQQSLDQGLQFLIQYYNGEERAKGNILERFSAQQFPDLHSELNLSSLELGDSALYFCASSVGQGAYEQYFGPGTRLTVT.

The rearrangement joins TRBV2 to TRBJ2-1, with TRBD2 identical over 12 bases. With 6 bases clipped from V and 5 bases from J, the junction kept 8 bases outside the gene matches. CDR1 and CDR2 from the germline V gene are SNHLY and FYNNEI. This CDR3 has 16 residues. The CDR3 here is CASRRLAGAVDNEQFF. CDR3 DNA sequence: TGTGCCAGCAGACGACTAGCGGGAGCGGTAGACAATGAGCAGTTCTTC.

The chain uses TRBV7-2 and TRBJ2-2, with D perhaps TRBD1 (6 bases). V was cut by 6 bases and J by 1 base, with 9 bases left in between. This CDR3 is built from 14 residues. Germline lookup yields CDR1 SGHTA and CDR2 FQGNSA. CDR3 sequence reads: CASSLQGNTGELFF. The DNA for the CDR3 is TGTGCCAGCAGTTTACAGGGGAACACCGGGGAGCTGTTTTTT.

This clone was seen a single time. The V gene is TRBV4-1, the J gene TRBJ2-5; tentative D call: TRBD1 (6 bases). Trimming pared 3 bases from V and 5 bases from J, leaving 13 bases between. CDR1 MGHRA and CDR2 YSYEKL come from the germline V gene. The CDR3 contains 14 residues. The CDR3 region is CASSQTKRGETQYF. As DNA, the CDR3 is TGCGCCAGCAGCCAGACTAAAAGGGGGGAGACCCAGTACTTC.